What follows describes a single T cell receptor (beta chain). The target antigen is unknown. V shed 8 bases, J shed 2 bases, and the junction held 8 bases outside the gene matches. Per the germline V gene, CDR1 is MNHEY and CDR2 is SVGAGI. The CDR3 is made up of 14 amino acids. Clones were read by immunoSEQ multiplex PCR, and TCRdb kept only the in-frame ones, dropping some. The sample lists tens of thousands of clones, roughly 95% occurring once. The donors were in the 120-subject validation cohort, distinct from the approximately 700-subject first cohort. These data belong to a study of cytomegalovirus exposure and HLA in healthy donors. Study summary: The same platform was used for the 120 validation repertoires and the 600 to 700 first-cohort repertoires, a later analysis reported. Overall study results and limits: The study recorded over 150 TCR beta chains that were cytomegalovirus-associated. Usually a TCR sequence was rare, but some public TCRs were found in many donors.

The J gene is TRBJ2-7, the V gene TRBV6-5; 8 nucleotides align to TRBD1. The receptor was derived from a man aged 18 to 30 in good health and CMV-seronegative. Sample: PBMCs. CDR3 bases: TGTGCCAGCGGACAAATGGGACAGGCCTACGAGCAGTACTTC. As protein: CASGQMGQAYEQYF.